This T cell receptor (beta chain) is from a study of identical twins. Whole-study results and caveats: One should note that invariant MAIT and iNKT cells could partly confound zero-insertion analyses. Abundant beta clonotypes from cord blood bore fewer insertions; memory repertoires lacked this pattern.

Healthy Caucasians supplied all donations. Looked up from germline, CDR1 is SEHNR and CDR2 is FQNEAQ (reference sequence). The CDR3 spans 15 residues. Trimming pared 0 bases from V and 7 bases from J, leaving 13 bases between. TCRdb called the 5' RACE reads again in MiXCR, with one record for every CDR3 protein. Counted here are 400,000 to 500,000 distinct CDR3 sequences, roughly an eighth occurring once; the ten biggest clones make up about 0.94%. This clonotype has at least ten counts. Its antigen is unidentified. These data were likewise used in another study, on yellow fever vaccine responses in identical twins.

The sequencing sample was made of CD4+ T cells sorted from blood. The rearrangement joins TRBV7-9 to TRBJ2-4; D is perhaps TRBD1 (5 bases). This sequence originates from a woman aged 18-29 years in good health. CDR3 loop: CASSLAAEGANIQYF. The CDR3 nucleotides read TGTGCCAGCAGCTTAGCCGCGGAAGGGGCGAACATTCAGTACTTC.